This T cell receptor beta chain was retrieved from a study of T cells after yellow fever vaccination. Overall study findings and caveats: Post-booster repertoires again held most primary-vaccination clones (about 95% CD4, over 80% CD8).

CDR3 length: 19 amino acids. Germline CDR1 reads LGHNA; CDR2 reads YSLEER. After removal of 0 bases from V and 0 bases from J, the junction contained 13 bases not matched to a gene. UMIs and a universal primer site were added when TCR cDNA was made by 5'RACE template switching. One entry per CDR3 protein, called by TCRdb with MiXCR from the 5' RACE reads. This table has around 530,000 distinct CDR3 sequences, 17% appearing once. This clonotype was counted at least ten times. The antigen remains undetermined. This TCR was recovered from a man between 18 and 35 years old who received the YFV17D yellow fever vaccine. V and J are TRBV4-3 and TRBJ1-1, with 7 bases fitting TRBD1. The material sequenced was PBMCs, taken 5 days after the first yellow fever vaccination. The CDR3, as DNA: TGCGCCAGCAGCCAAGAATGGATCAGGGGGAGGATAATGAACACTGAAGCTTTCTTT. Amino acids: CASSQEWIRGRIMNTEAFF.